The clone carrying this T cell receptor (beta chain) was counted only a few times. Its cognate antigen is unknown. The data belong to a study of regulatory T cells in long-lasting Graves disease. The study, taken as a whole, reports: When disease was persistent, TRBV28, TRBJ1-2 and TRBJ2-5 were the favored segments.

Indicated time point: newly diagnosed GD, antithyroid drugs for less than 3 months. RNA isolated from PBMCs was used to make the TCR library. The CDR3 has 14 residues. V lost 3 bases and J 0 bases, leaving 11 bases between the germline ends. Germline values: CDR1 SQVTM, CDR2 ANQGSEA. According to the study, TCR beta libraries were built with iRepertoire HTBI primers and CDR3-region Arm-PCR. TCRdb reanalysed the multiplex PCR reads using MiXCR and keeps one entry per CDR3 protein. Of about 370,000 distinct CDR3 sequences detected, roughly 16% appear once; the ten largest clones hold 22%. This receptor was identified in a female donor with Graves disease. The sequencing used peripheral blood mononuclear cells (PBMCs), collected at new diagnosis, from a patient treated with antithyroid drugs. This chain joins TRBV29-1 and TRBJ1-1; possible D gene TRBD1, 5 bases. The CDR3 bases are TGCAGCGTTGATCGTGCGGACATGAACACTGAAGCTTTCTTT. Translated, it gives CSVDRADMNTEAFF.